This TCR beta chain was obtained from a study of blood T cell repertoires in COVID-19. Some clones are missing from TCRdb's copy, which holds only in-frame ones; the method was immunoSEQ multiplex PCR. Of around 150,000 clones in the sample, approximately 92% are singletons; the top ten hold more than 4.5%. The germline gives CDR1 SGDLS, CDR2 YYNGEE. The CDR3 consists of 12 residues. With 2 bases removed from V and 6 bases from J, the gap between germline ends came to 3 bases. Enrollment of patients from Seattle took place during active infection, with longitudinal follow-up. This receptor was obtained from a man between 25 and 39 years old with COVID-19, enrolled during active disease. Sequenced: peripheral blood. The chain links TRBV9 to TRBJ1-6, with D uncertain. DNA for the CDR3: TGTGCCAGCAGCGTTCTTAATTCACCCCTCCACTTT. Translation gives CASSVLNSPLHF.